This TCR beta chain came from a study of T-cell reconstitution after alpha-beta-depleted transplantation in children. The library targeted TCRbeta and was prepared with unique molecular identifiers. Via MiXCR, TCRdb re-called the PCR reads, giving one row per CDR3 protein. The sample has hundreds of thousands of distinct CDR3 sequences; 10% to 15% are singletons. Study-wide results and caveats: Two months or so post-transplant, alpha-beta T cells reportedly derived from several hundred expanded graft clones. T-cell numbers and diversity, one year after transplant, stemmed largely from T cells that were newly produced.

With respect to this clonotype: Its antigen is unidentified.

This CDR3 region has 16 residues. Germline CDR1 SGHDT, CDR2 YYEEEE. The junction had 1 base not matched to a gene; V was cut back by 0 bases and J by 0 bases. The chain is built from TRBV5-6 and TRBJ2-5; TRBD2 matches 11 bases. The sample was PBMCs, mostly from graft donor cells, taken 360 days after TCRalphabeta/CD19-depleted stem cell transplant. The sequence derives from a male patient younger than 18 who had a stem cell transplant for acute myeloid leukemia, so the T cells may come from the graft donor. CDR3 DNA sequence: TGTGCCAGCAGCTTGGGGACTAGCGGGTACCAAGAGACCCAGTACTTC. Protein sequence: CASSLGTSGYQETQYF.